Below are 32 T cell receptor beta chains sequenced from a single sample in a study of blood T cell repertoires in COVID-19. The repertoire was sequenced with immunoSEQ multiplex PCR; TCRdb's copy has only in-frame clones and lacks some. Of approximately 180,000 clones in the sample, approximately 85% were seen once. Material: peripheral blood. Receptor source: a woman aged 80 or older with acute or convalescent COVID-19.

This clone was picked up a small number of times. The chain links TRBV20-1 to TRBJ1-1; D call uncertain. The CDR3 is 9 amino acids. V lost 5 bases, J lost 7 bases, and 5 bases lay in between. Germline loops: CDR1 DFQATT, CDR2 SNEGSKA (reference sequence). This CDR3 is CSAYSEAFF. The CDR3 coding sequence is TGCAGTGCTTATAGTGAAGCTTTCTTT.

This clone was seen only a few times. The rearrangement uses TRBV12-3 or TRBV12-4 and TRBJ1-5; no definite D call. This CDR3 has 13 residues. V was trimmed by 5 bases and J by 10 bases, leaving 15 bases between them. Here the CDR3 reads CASSNKASGPQHF. The CDR3 nucleotides are TGTGCCAGCAGTAATAAAGCGAGCGGACCCCAGCATTTT.

The chain links TRBV29-1 to TRBJ2-3, with 7 bases lining up with TRBD1. The CDR3 loop spans 13 amino acids. V was clipped by 8 bases and J by 4 bases; unmatched bases: 9. Per the germline V gene, CDR1 is SQVTM and CDR2 is ANQGSEA. The CDR3, as DNA: TGCAGCTCTTCAACAGGGGCTTCAGATACGCAGTATTTT. Its protein is CSSSTGASDTQYF.

This clone showed up just a few times. CDR3 region: CSALGTGDTEAFF. CDR3 nucleotide sequence: TGCAGCGCCCTCGGGACAGGGGACACTGAAGCTTTCTTT. The gene calls are TRBV29-1 and TRBJ1-1; 10 nucleotides align to TRBD1. The J segment lost 3 bases and the V segment lost 7 bases, leaving 5 bases of the junction unmatched. CDR3 size: 13 residues. CDR1 SQVTM and CDR2 ANQGSEA come from the germline V gene. The full variable domain, with the rest looked up from reference TRBV29-1 and TRBJ1-1, is SAVISQKPSRDICQRGTSLTIQCQVDSQVTMMFWYRQQPGQSLTLIATANQGSEATYESGFVIDKFPISRPNLTFSTLTVSNMSPEDSSIYLCSALGTGDTEAFFGQGTRLTVV.

The V gene is TRBV19, the J gene TRBJ2-4, with 7 bases aligning to TRBD1. This CDR3 has 13 amino acids. With V trimmed by 7 bases and J by 8 bases, 8 bases remained unmatched. Germline V gives CDR1 LNHDA, CDR2 SQIVND (reference sequence). The CDR3, as DNA: TGTGCCAGTACCCCCGTGGGGACAGACATTCAGTACTTC. It yields the protein CASTPVGTDIQYF. Variable domain in full (rest from reference TRBV19 and TRBJ2-4): DGGITQSPKYLFRKEGQNVTLSCEQNLNHDAMYWYRQDPGQGLRLIYYSQIVNDFQKGDIAEGYSVSREKKESFPLTVTSAQKNPTAFYLCASTPVGTDIQYFGAGTRLSVL.

The chain employs TRBV5-1 and TRBJ1-3, with no clear D. With 3 bases removed from V and 4 bases from J, the gap between germline ends came to 8 bases. Germline lookup yields CDR1 SGHRS and CDR2 YFSETQ. The CDR3 extends over 13 amino acids. CDR3 sequence: CASSSRTGNTIYF. The CDR3 DNA reads TGCGCCAGCAGCTCGCGAACGGGAAACACCATATATTTT.

The V and J genes are TRBV30 and TRBJ1-5; D is uncertain. V lost 1 base to trimming and J lost 0 bases, with 10 bases between them. This CDR3 is 15 amino acids long. Germline V gives CDR1 GTSNPN, CDR2 SVGIG (reference sequence). The CDR3 loop is CAWSGVGDSNQPQHF. The DNA of the CDR3 is TGTGCCTGGAGTGGGGTAGGAGATAGCAATCAGCCCCAGCATTTT.

The V call is TRBV6-5, the J call TRBJ1-5; D is undetermined. Germline V gene lookup returns CDR1 MNHEY and CDR2 SVGAGI. Trimming cost V 6 bases and J 5 bases, with 11 bases left between them. CDR3 length equals 13 residues. The CDR3, as DNA: TGTGCCAGCAGGAGGGCCAGCCATCAGCCCCAGCATTTT. Translated, it gives CASRRASHQPQHF.

The chain has TRBV3-1 (or the pseudogene TRBV3-2) and TRBJ2-7; 8 positions agree with TRBD1. The CDR3 contains 13 residues. Germline lookup yields CDR1 LGHDT and CDR2 YNNKEL (reference sequence). Trimming removed 5 bases from V and 6 bases from J; junction bases left unmatched: 6. CDR3 nucleotide sequence: TGTGCCAGCAGCTCAGGGGGCATCGGCGAGCAGTACTTC. Translation: CASSSGGIGEQYF.

V gene TRBV7-9 combines with J gene TRBJ1-1, with 9 nucleotides matching TRBD1. This CDR3 has 14 residues. Looked up from germline, CDR1 is SEHNR and CDR2 is FQNEAQ (reference sequence). V trimming: 3 bases; J trimming: 4 bases; junction bases outside the gene matches: 3. In DNA, the CDR3 is TGTGCCAGCAGCTTTCAGGACAGGGGCACTGAAGCTTTCTTT. As protein: CASSFQDRGTEAFF.

As regards this clone: The same CDR3 also results from other DNA sequences found in this sample. The V gene is TRBV5-1, the J gene TRBJ2-3, with TRBD2 identical over 9 bases. Looked up from germline, CDR1 is SGHRS and CDR2 is YFSETQ. The J segment lost 3 bases and the V segment lost 2 bases, leaving 4 bases of the junction unmatched. The length of the CDR3 is 15 residues. The CDR3 coding sequence is TGCGCCAGCAGCTTCGGGCTAGCGGGGACAGATACGCAGTATTTT. Translated, it gives CASSFGLAGTDTQYF. The full variable domain, with the rest looked up from reference TRBV5-1 and TRBJ2-3, is KAGVTQTPRYLIKTRGQQVTLSCSPISGHRSVSWYQQTPGQGLQFLFEYFSETQRNKGNFPGRFSGRQFSNSRSEMNVSTLELGDSALYLCASSFGLAGTDTQYFGPGTRLTVL.

V gene TRBV18 combines with J gene TRBJ2-3; 10 bases are shared with TRBD2. V lost 4 bases, J lost 2 bases, and 9 bases stayed unmatched. CDR3 size: 17 residues. CDR1 and CDR2 from the germline V gene are KGHSH and LQKENI. The CDR3 DNA is TGTGCCAGCTCACGAACCATCCTAGCGGGAGTCACAGATACGCAGTATTTT. The encoded protein is CASSRTILAGVTDTQYF. Looking up the rest from reference TRBV18 and TRBJ2-3 gives the full variable domain: NAGVMQNPRHLVRRRGQEARLRCSPMKGHSHVYWYRQLPEEGLKFMVYLQKENIIDESGMPKERFSAEFPKEGPSILRIQQVVRGDSAAYFCASSRTILAGVTDTQYFGPGTRLTVL.

The chain recombines TRBV6-9 with TRBJ1-3; D is perhaps TRBD1 (5 bases). The V end was cut by 3 bases, the J end by 2 bases, with 11 bases between. The CDR3 has 15 residues. The V gene's germline CDR1 is MNHGY and CDR2 SVAAGI. The CDR3 nucleotides read TGTGCCAGCAGTTACCCCTCAGGGCCTGGAAACACCATATATTTT. Amino acids: CASSYPSGPGNTIYF.

The chain recombines TRBV10-3 with TRBJ2-7; TRBD1 matches at 7 bases. V shed 5 bases and J 7 bases; nucleotides not matched to a gene: 11. This CDR3 contains 14 residues. The germline gives CDR1 ENHRY, CDR2 SYGVKD. CDR3 coding DNA: TGTGCCATCAGTATGGGACAGTCTTTGGGAGAGCAGTACTTC. Translating gives CAISMGQSLGEQYF.

There are a few counts of this clone. The genes are TRBV2 and TRBJ1-1, with unresolved D. CDR3 length equals 12 residues. The germline V gene has CDR1 SNHLY and CDR2 FYNNEI. V lost 5 bases, J lost 10 bases, and 14 bases lay in between. The CDR3 sequence: CASSLAGRGAFF. The CDR3 region has the DNA TGTGCCAGCAGTCTAGCCGGGCGAGGAGCTTTCTTT. Filled out from reference TRBV2 and TRBJ1-1, the complete variable domain reads EPEVTQTPSHQVTQMGQEVILRCVPISNHLYFYWYRQILGQKVEFLVSFYNNEISEKSEIFDDQFSVERPDGSNFTLKIRSTKLEDSAMYFCASSLAGRGAFFGQGTRLTVV.

This clone was seen a single time. V usage is TRBV20-1 and J usage is TRBJ2-5; no reliable D call. Germline V gives CDR1 DFQATT, CDR2 SNEGSKA (reference sequence). The CDR3 is 11 amino acids. V was pared by 1 base and J by 6 bases, with 6 bases between. The CDR3 reads CSARATQTQYF. The CDR3 DNA reads as TGCAGTGCTAGAGCTACGCAGACCCAGTACTTC.

V gene TRBV3-1 (or the pseudogene TRBV3-2) combines with J gene TRBJ2-6, with D unresolved. The ends were cut back, 0 bases at V and 0 bases at J, with 6 bases in the middle. CDR1 and CDR2 from the germline V gene are LGHDT and YNNKEL (reference sequence). This CDR3 has 16 amino acids. CDR3 region: CASSQDYGSGANVLTF. CDR3 coding DNA: TGTGCCAGCAGCCAAGATTACGGCTCTGGGGCCAACGTCCTGACTTTC.

The sample holds one count of this clone. The genes are TRBV5-4 and TRBJ1-1, with TRBD1 identical over 9 bases. Germline V lookup: CDR1 SGHNT, CDR2 YYREEE (reference sequence). V lost 2 bases to trimming and J lost 7 bases; unmatched junction nucleotides: 9. This CDR3 has 15 residues. CDR3 in amino acids: CASSLEQGATIEAFF. The CDR3 bases are TGTGCCAGCAGCTTAGAACAGGGGGCGACCATTGAAGCTTTCTTT.

This chain links TRBV7-8 with TRBJ1-6; D remains ambiguous. The CDR3 covers 13 residues. Per germline, CDR1 SGHVS and CDR2 FQNEAQ. The V gene lost 5 bases and the J gene lost 7 bases, with 9 bases spanning the gap. The CDR3 region has the DNA TGTGCCAGCAGCCCCTACGAGAATTCACCCCTCCACTTT. Translating gives CASSPYENSPLHF. The variable domain in full, completed from reference TRBV7-8 and TRBJ1-6, reads GAGVSQSPRYKVAKRGQDVALRCDPISGHVSLFWYQQALGQGPEFLTYFQNEAQLDKSGLPSDRFFAERPEGSVSTLKIQRTQQEDSAVYLCASSPYENSPLHFGNGTRLTVT.

This chain links TRBV6-1 with TRBJ2-7, with no clear D. V was shortened by 3 bases and J by 3 bases, with 9 bases between the two germline ends. Germline V gene lookup returns CDR1 MNHNS and CDR2 SASEGT. The CDR3 is 13 residues long. The CDR3 sequence: CASSDRQVYEQYF. CDR3 DNA: TGTGCCAGCAGTGATAGGCAGGTCTACGAGCAGTACTTC.

The chain combines TRBV11-2 with TRBJ2-1; 7 nucleotides agree with TRBD1. The V gene end was trimmed by 5 bases and the J gene end by 3 bases; junction bases not matched to a gene: 4. The germline V gene encodes CDR1 SGHAT and CDR2 FQNNGV. This CDR3 region has 14 residues. The CDR3 loop is CASSRNRGYNEQFF. Here the CDR3 DNA reads TGTGCCAGCAGCAGGAACAGGGGCTACAATGAGCAGTTCTTC. Drawing the rest from reference TRBV11-2 and TRBJ2-1, the complete variable domain is EAGVAQSPRYKIIEKRQSVAFWCNPISGHATLYWYQQILGQGPKLLIQFQNNGVVDDSQLPKDRFSAERLKGVDSTLKIQPAKLEDSAVYLCASSRNRGYNEQFFGPGTRLTVL.

CDR3 nucleotides: TGTGCCAGCAGTTATGGGGGCTTCAGAGAGCCCCAGCATTTT. This codes for CASSYGGFREPQHF. The rearrangement links TRBV6-2 or TRBV6-3 to TRBJ1-5; a possible D gene is TRBD1 (6 bases). V lost 3 bases and J lost 8, with 14 bases in between. This CDR3 has 14 amino acids. The germline V gene encodes CDR1 MNHEY and CDR2 SVGEGT.

The CDR3: CSVGLTGNYGYTF. The CDR3 DNA is TGCAGCGTGGGTTTGACGGGGAACTATGGCTACACCTTC. The V and J genes are TRBV29-1 and TRBJ1-2; D unresolved. This CDR3 has 13 amino acids. Trimming cost V 6 bases and J 2 bases, with 13 bases left between them. Germline values: CDR1 SQVTM, CDR2 ANQGSEA.

This chain joins TRBV5-4 and TRBJ2-7; no definite D call. CDR1 SGHNT and CDR2 YYREEE come from the germline V gene (reference sequence). The ends were cut back, 4 bases at V and 5 bases at J, with 16 bases in the middle. The CDR3 totals 14 residues. The CDR3 region is CASSPVGARNEQYF. The DNA of the CDR3 is TGTGCCAGCAGCCCTGTAGGAGCCCGAAACGAGCAGTACTTC.

V gene TRBV11-3 combines with J gene TRBJ2-5; 9 positions agree with TRBD1. Trimming at V came to 4 bases and at J to 3 bases, leaving 0 bases not matched to a gene. Per germline, CDR1 SGHNT and CDR2 YENEEA. CDR3 length: 13 amino acids. The CDR3 nucleotides are TGTGCCAGCAGCTGGACAGGGGAAGAGACCCAGTACTTC. Protein product: CASSWTGEETQYF.

The chain has TRBV7-2 and TRBJ1-6, with no clear D. V was clipped by 3 bases and J by 4 bases, with 7 bases between them. This CDR3 is 14 amino acids long. Germline V gene sequence: CDR1 SGHTA, CDR2 FQGNSA. CDR3 amino acids: CASSLIAYNSPLHF. The CDR3 DNA follows: TGTGCCAGCAGCTTGATAGCGTATAATTCACCCCTCCACTTT.

The rearrangement uses TRBV6-2 or TRBV6-3 and TRBJ2-7; 8 bases agree with TRBD2. The V gene end was trimmed by 2 bases and the J gene end by 4 bases; junction bases not matched to a gene: 10. Germline V gene sequence: CDR1 MNHEY, CDR2 SVGEGT. The CDR3 is 16 amino acids. The chain's CDR3 is CASSYEAGGRKYEQYF. In DNA form, the CDR3 reads TGTGCCAGCAGTTACGAGGCGGGGGGCCGAAAATACGAGCAGTACTTC.

The genes are TRBV7-9 and TRBJ1-2, with a weak D call TRBD1 (5 bases). The CDR3 has 15 residues. Trimming took 0 bases from V and 5 from J, leaving 13 bases between them. Germline V gene lookup returns CDR1 SEHNR and CDR2 FQNEAQ (reference sequence). The CDR3 loop is CASSLATEEGYGYTF. The CDR3 coding sequence is TGTGCCAGCAGCTTAGCCACCGAGGAGGGGTATGGCTACACCTTC.

The chain links TRBV6-5 to TRBJ1-1; tentative D call: TRBD1 (5 bases). V lost 4 bases to trimming and J lost 1 base, with 7 bases between them. Germline V gene data show CDR1 as MNHEY and CDR2 as SVGAGI. There are 13 residues in the CDR3. The CDR3 spells CASSLTANTEAFF. DNA of the CDR3: TGTGCCAGCAGTTTGACAGCGAACACTGAAGCTTTCTTT.

This clone was seen just once. The chain carries TRBV10-3 and TRBJ2-1; 9 positions match TRBD1. Germline V gene sequence: CDR1 ENHRY, CDR2 SYGVKD. V lost 3 bases, J lost 5 bases, and 8 bases stayed unmatched. The CDR3 has 16 residues. CDR3 DNA: TGTGCCATCAGTGACCACAGGGGGCAATGGGACAATGAGCAGTTCTTC. It codes for CAISDHRGQWDNEQFF.

V usage is TRBV10-3 and J usage is TRBJ2-7; 9 bases align to TRBD2. With 0 bases clipped from V and 5 bases from J, the junction kept 14 bases outside the gene matches. Germline V CDR1 and CDR2: ENHRY, SYGVKD. The CDR3 extends over 18 amino acids. Here the CDR3 reads CAISESGGSGRGNHEQYF. The DNA for the CDR3 is TGTGCCATCAGTGAGTCGGGAGGTAGCGGGAGAGGTAATCACGAGCAGTACTTC.

The gene calls are TRBV12-5 and TRBJ2-2, with D possibly matching TRBD1 (6 bases). CDR3 length equals 12 residues. Germline lookup yields CDR1 LGHNT and CDR2 FRNRAP. Trimming took 1 base from V and 15 from J, leaving 12 bases between them. The CDR3 bases are TGTGCTAGTGGTTTGGATTTCAGGGGATTGTTTTTT. The encoded protein is CASGLDFRGLFF.